The clone carrying this TCR beta chain has a single count. The CDR3 covers 16 residues. The germline CDR1 and CDR2 sequences are LGHNA and YSLEER. The V segment lost 3 bases and the J segment 7 bases; nucleotides outside the gene matches: 9. The data belong to a study of blood T cell repertoires in COVID-19. Background on the study: Samples of COVID-19 (acute and convalescent) were obtained from the United States, Italy and Spain. T cells, B-cell-depleted T cells, or PBMCs supplied cDNA or gDNA.

Authors' data handling: Scientists estimated how many nucleated cells there were by amplifying reference gene primers. The protocol was immunoSEQ multiplex PCR, while the TCRdb copy is restricted to in-frame clones and leaves out a portion. That table gives V, J and clone size, and the DNA gave D and trimming. The sample lists 70,000 or so clones; more than 70% were seen once. Enrolled during active infection, Seattle patients were then followed longitudinally. The sequenced sample consisted of peripheral blood. This chain uses TRBV4-3 with TRBJ1-6, with 7 positions matching TRBD1. This TCR derives from a man aged 50 to 60 with COVID-19, enrolled during active disease. The CDR3 bases are TGCGCCAGCAGCCAGGACCTACAGGGGAGGAATTCACCCCTCCACTTT. Translation gives CASSQDLQGRNSPLHF.